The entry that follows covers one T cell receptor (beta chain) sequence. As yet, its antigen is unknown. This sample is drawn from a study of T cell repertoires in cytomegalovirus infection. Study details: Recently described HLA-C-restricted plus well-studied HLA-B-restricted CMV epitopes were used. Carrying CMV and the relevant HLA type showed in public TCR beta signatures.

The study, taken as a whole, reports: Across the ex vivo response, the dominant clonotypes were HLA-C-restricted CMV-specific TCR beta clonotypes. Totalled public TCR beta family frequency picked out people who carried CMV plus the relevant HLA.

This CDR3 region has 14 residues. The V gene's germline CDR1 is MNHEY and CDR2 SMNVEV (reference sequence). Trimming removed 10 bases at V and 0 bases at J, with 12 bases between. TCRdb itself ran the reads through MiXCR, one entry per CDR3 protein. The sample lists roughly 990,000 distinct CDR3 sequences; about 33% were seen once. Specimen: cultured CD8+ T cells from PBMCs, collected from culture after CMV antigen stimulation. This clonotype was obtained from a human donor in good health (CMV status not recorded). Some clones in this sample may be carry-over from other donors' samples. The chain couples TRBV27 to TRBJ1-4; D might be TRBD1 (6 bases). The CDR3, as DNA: TGTGCCACTAGGCAGGGGACAACTAATGAAAAACTGTTTTTT. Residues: CATRQGTTNEKLFF.